This T cell receptor (beta chain) originates from a study of T cell responses to AZD1222 COVID-19 vaccine. Study results and limitations: Close to half of spike-specific TCRs reportedly recognize unmutated variant regions.

Second doses that came at about 4 or about 12 weeks were put together. Germline CDR1 SEHNR, CDR2 FQNEAQ (reference sequence). This CDR3 contains 14 residues. The V end was cut by 2 bases, the J end by 9 bases, with 14 bases between. As concerns this clone: Its antigen is still unknown.

Some clones are missing from TCRdb's copy, which holds only in-frame ones; the method was immunoSEQ multiplex PCR. The data hold fewer than 150,000 clones, with roughly 87% observed a single time. The receptor was isolated from an adult who received the AZD1222 COVID-19 vaccine. The starting material was peripheral blood, obtained 28 days after the second AZD1222 dose. This sequence joins TRBV7-9 and TRBJ1-5, with D possibly being TRBD1 (5 bases). CDR3 sequence: CASSLLRVGTPQHF. CDR3 nucleotide sequence: TGTGCCAGCAGCTTACTGCGCGTGGGGACGCCCCAGCATTTT. Variable domain in full (rest from reference TRBV7-9 and TRBJ1-5): DTGVSQNPRHKITKRGQNVTFRCDPISEHNRLYWYRQTLGQGPEFLTYFQNEAQLEKSRLLSDRFSAERPKGSFSTLEIQRTEQGDSAMYLCASSLLRVGTPQHFGDGTRLSIL.